One sample yielded the 27 T cell receptor beta chains listed below, sequenced in a study of blood T cell repertoires in COVID-19. Only in-frame clones appear in the TCRdb table, and some are missing; sequencing was by immunoSEQ multiplex PCR. In the table there are tens of thousands of clones, 91% of which are singletons. Sequencing input: peripheral blood. The source of these receptors is a human donor in a cohort sampled during active COVID-19.

The V and J genes are TRBV4-1 and TRBJ1-5; D unclear. The CDR3 consists of 15 residues. V gave up 0 bases and J gave up 11 bases, with 17 bases separating them. Germline V gene sequence: CDR1 MGHRA, CDR2 YSYEKL. CDR3 coding DNA: TGCGCCAGCAGCCAAGATATTGGCCGGCTAGGAGCCCAGCATTTT. This gives the protein CASSQDIGRLGAQHF.

The V gene is TRBV6-5, the J gene TRBJ1-2; D unresolved. Trimming pared 0 bases from V and 11 bases from J, leaving 7 bases between. CDR3 length: 11 residues. Germline assignment: CDR1 MNHEY and CDR2 SVGAGI. The CDR3 sequence is CASSYSGDYTF. The CDR3, as DNA: TGTGCCAGCAGTTACTCGGGCGATTACACCTTC.

V and J are TRBV5-1 and TRBJ2-7; D gene unclear. Trimming cost V 0 bases and J 0 bases, with 4 bases left between them. Looked up from germline, CDR1 is SGHRS and CDR2 is YFSETQ. The CDR3 length is 13 residues. The CDR3 region has the DNA TGCGCCAGCAGCTTGGGGGCCTCCTACGAGCAGTACTTC. It codes for CASSLGASYEQYF.

In regard to this clone: The same CDR3 is also encoded by other DNA sequences in this sample. This chain connects TRBV3-1 (or the pseudogene TRBV3-2) to TRBJ2-6, with 9 bases aligning to TRBD2. The junction had 15 bases not matched to a gene; V was cut back by 6 bases and J by 0 bases. This CDR3 comprises 20 residues. Germline V gene sequence: CDR1 LGHDT, CDR2 YNNKEL (reference sequence). In DNA form, the CDR3 reads TGTGCCAGCAGGCTTCCGGGACTCGCGGGGGGGGACTCTGGGGCCAACGTCCTGACTTTC. It translates to CASRLPGLAGGDSGANVLTF.

The chain combines TRBV5-1 with TRBJ1-5, with 11 bases identical to TRBD1. The germline V gene has CDR1 SGHRS and CDR2 YFSETQ. J lost 0 bases, V lost 4 bases, and 3 bases had no gene match. The length of the CDR3 is 16 residues. CDR3 in amino acids: CASSTGTGGSNQPQHF. CDR3 coding DNA: TGCGCCAGCAGCACCGGGACAGGGGGTAGCAATCAGCCCCAGCATTTT.

The rearrangement uses TRBV18 and TRBJ1-2; the D is unclear. The CDR3 is 12 residues long. V dropped 4 bases and J dropped 2 bases, with 5 bases sitting between them. Germline V gene data show CDR1 as KGHSH and CDR2 as LQKENI. The CDR3, as DNA: TGTGCCAGCTCACTCATCAACTATGGCTACACCTTC. Amino acid sequence: CASSLINYGYTF.

This chain links TRBV4-3 with TRBJ2-7, with 11 bases matching TRBD2. This CDR3 has 16 residues. The germline V gene encodes CDR1 LGHNA and CDR2 YSLEER. J gave up 0 bases and V 1 base, and 2 bases lay outside the gene matches. Written as DNA, the CDR3 is TGCGCCAGCAGCCAAGTACTAGCGGGGGACTCCTACGAGCAGTACTTC. This encodes CASSQVLAGDSYEQYF.

This clone came up once. The chain carries TRBV5-4 and TRBJ2-7; a possible D gene is TRBD1 (5 bases). This CDR3 spans 13 amino acids. The V end lost 5 bases, the J end lost 5 bases, and 14 bases lay between the germline ends. Germline lookup yields CDR1 SGHNT and CDR2 YYREEE (reference sequence). CDR3 residues: CASSTRASDEQYF. The CDR3 region has the DNA TGTGCCAGCAGTACCAGGGCTAGTGACGAGCAGTACTTC.

V is TRBV18 and J is TRBJ1-4; D is ambiguous. Germline V gene sequence: CDR1 KGHSH, CDR2 LQKENI. The germline V and J ends were trimmed by 3 bases and 6 bases, with 11 bases remaining between them. The CDR3 spans 14 residues. This CDR3 reads CASSPTLSDEKLFF. DNA for the CDR3: TGTGCCAGCTCACCGACATTGAGTGATGAAAAACTGTTTTTT.

The chain has TRBV30 and TRBJ2-4; D unclear. With 1 base removed from V and 6 bases from J, the gap between germline ends came to 4 bases. Germline V CDR1 and CDR2: GTSNPN, SVGIG (reference sequence). There are 11 residues in the CDR3. The CDR3 bases are TGTGCCTGGAGTGCGGTAAACATTCAGTACTTC. Translating it yields CAWSAVNIQYF.

This clone was recorded only once. Here the CDR3 reads CASSSGPEEGEQFF. The CDR3 DNA reads TGTGCCAGCAGTTCGGGACCGGAGGAGGGTGAGCAGTTCTTC. This chain links TRBV6-2 or TRBV6-3 with TRBJ2-1; perhaps TRBD2 as D (6 bases). The V gene's germline CDR1 is MNHEY and CDR2 SVGEGT. This CDR3 has 14 amino acids. V was shortened by 4 bases and J by 9 bases, with 16 bases between the two germline ends.

The V call is TRBV6-6, the J call TRBJ1-6; TRBD1 might be the D (5 bases). Trimming cost V 2 bases and J 8 bases, with 13 bases left between them. The length of the CDR3 is 15 residues. Germline-derived CDR1 and CDR2 are MNHNY and SVGAGI (reference sequence). CDR3 residues: CASSYLETEDSPLHF. For the CDR3, the DNA is TGTGCCAGCAGTTACCTTGAGACAGAGGATTCACCCCTCCACTTT.

CDR3 sequence reads: CSGFPSGSPDTQYF. The CDR3, as DNA: TGCAGCGGGTTCCCTAGCGGGAGCCCAGATACGCAGTATTTT. The chain links TRBV29-1 to TRBJ2-3; 10 nucleotides agree with TRBD2. CDR1 and CDR2 from the germline V gene are SQVTM and ANQGSEA. Losses at the gene ends were 7 bases for V and 4 bases for J; bases not matched to a gene: 8. The CDR3 consists of 14 residues.

The chain combines TRBV29-1 with TRBJ1-1, with a tentative D call TRBD1 (5 bases). From germline, CDR1 is SQVTM and CDR2 ANQGSEA. V was shortened by 4 bases and J by 4 bases, with 13 bases between the two germline ends. The CDR3 runs 13 residues. The CDR3 here is CSVGGQGVTEAFF. CDR3 sequence (DNA): TGCAGCGTTGGGGGCCAGGGCGTCACTGAAGCTTTCTTT.

The chain carries TRBV27 and TRBJ1-3, with 7 bases identical to TRBD1. In germline, CDR1 is MNHEY, CDR2 SMNVEV (reference sequence). The CDR3 is 15 residues long. The trim removed 6 bases at V and 4 bases at J, leaving 9 bases unmatched. The CDR3 sequence is CASSPTGRWGNTIYF. The CDR3 nucleotides are TGTGCCAGCAGCCCGACAGGGCGTTGGGGAAACACCATATATTTT.

The chain combines TRBV9 with TRBJ2-2; TRBD1 might be the D (6 bases). The germline gives CDR1 SGDLS, CDR2 YYNGEE. Trimming left V 5 bases short and J 2 bases short, with 16 bases between. The CDR3 is 16 residues long. CDR3 region: CASSIWGRTNTGELFF. In DNA, the CDR3 is TGTGCCAGCAGTATTTGGGGGCGAACCAACACCGGGGAGCTGTTTTTT.

V is TRBV6-2 or TRBV6-3 and J is TRBJ1-1, with 8 bases that match TRBD1. Germline CDR1 MNHEY, CDR2 SVGEGT. V lost 5 bases and J lost 4; bases outside the gene matches: 9. This CDR3 is 15 amino acids long. CDR3: CASSDLQGASTEAFF. In DNA form, the CDR3 reads TGTGCCAGCAGTGATCTCCAGGGGGCGAGCACTGAAGCTTTCTTT.

V is TRBV6-1 and J is TRBJ2-1; perhaps TRBD1 as D (5 bases). This CDR3 has 15 residues. Looked up from germline, CDR1 is MNHNS and CDR2 is SASEGT. With 3 bases removed from V and 0 bases from J, the gap between germline ends came to 9 bases. CDR3: CASSDPGSSYNEQFF. The CDR3, as DNA: TGTGCCAGCAGTGATCCAGGGTCCTCCTACAATGAGCAGTTCTTC.

The chain employs TRBV7-9 and TRBJ2-6; 7 nucleotides match TRBD2. The germline V gene has CDR1 SEHNR and CDR2 FQNEAQ (reference sequence). V dropped 3 bases and J dropped 2; count of bases not matched to a gene: 1. This CDR3 comprises 15 residues. The CDR3 loop reads CASSFGGTGANVLTF. The CDR3 bases are TGTGCCAGCAGCTTCGGGGGGACTGGGGCCAACGTCCTGACTTTC.

This clone came up once. This sequence joins TRBV18 and TRBJ1-2, with TRBD1 matching over 10 bases. CDR1 and CDR2 (germline): KGHSH, LQKENI. Trimming cost V 3 bases and J 3 bases; bases outside gene matches: 10. The CDR3 totals 17 residues. CDR3 coding DNA: TGTGCCAGCTCACCTCGACAGGGGGCCTCGACTGACTATGGCTACACCTTC. Its protein product is CASSPRQGASTDYGYTF.

The rearrangement joins TRBV28 to TRBJ1-3, with D maybe TRBD1 (5 bases). Germline CDR1 reads MDHEN; CDR2 reads SYDVKM. The germline V and J ends were trimmed by 5 bases and 4 bases, with 12 bases remaining between them. The CDR3 contains 14 residues. Here the CDR3 DNA reads TGTGCCAGCAGTGACGTAGGGGCGGGAAACACCATATATTTT. As protein: CASSDVGAGNTIYF.

In this sample, this clone turned up once. This sequence joins TRBV5-5 and TRBJ2-5; the match to TRBD1 covers 7 bases. The CDR3 extends over 14 amino acids. The germline gives CDR1 SGHKS, CDR2 YYEKEE (reference sequence). V was clipped by 3 bases and J by 5 bases; unmatched bases: 7. CDR3 coding DNA: TGTGCCAGCAGCTGGGCCACAGGGGACGAGACCCAGTACTTC. It codes for CASSWATGDETQYF.

The chain links TRBV18 to TRBJ2-7, with 10 bases aligning to TRBD1. V gave up 3 bases and J gave up 5 bases; unmatched junction bases: 7. The length of the CDR3 is 15 residues. Germline assignment: CDR1 KGHSH and CDR2 LQKENI. This chain's CDR3 is CASSPWTGGENEQYF. As DNA, the CDR3 is TGTGCCAGCTCACCGTGGACAGGGGGGGAGAACGAGCAGTACTTC.

J is TRBJ2-1 and V is TRBV9; 13 bases map to TRBD2. The V gene end was trimmed by 0 bases and the J gene end by 5 bases; junction bases not matched to a gene: 2. The CDR3 loop spans 16 amino acids. Germline V gene data show CDR1 as SGDLS and CDR2 as YYNGEE. The CDR3 spells CASSVGGLAGNNEQFF. CDR3 sequence (DNA): TGTGCCAGCAGCGTAGGGGGACTAGCGGGAAACAATGAGCAGTTCTTC.

This clone has more than one count but fewer than ten. V gene TRBV2 combines with J gene TRBJ1-5, with TRBD1 identical over 7 bases. V lost 5 bases, J lost 7 bases, and 5 bases stayed unmatched. CDR1 and CDR2 from the germline V gene are SNHLY and FYNNEI. CDR3 length equals 13 residues. CDR3 nucleotide sequence: TGTGCCAGCAGTTGGGACAGCCGGCAGCCCCAGCATTTT. It translates to CASSWDSRQPQHF.

The chain joins TRBV29-1 to TRBJ1-2; no clear D gene. Germline V lookup: CDR1 SQVTM, CDR2 ANQGSEA. V was clipped by 0 bases and J by 2 bases, with 16 bases between them. The CDR3 runs 16 residues. This CDR3 is CSVEETQAGTNYGYTF. The CDR3 bases are TGCAGCGTTGAAGAAACGCAGGCAGGCACCAACTATGGCTACACCTTC.

The J gene is TRBJ2-7, the V gene TRBV11-2; TRBD1 agrees at 8 bases. Germline V gene data show CDR1 as SGHAT and CDR2 as FQNNGV. This CDR3 has 16 residues. The trim removed 7 bases at V and 0 bases at J, leaving 11 bases unmatched. In nucleotides, the CDR3 is TGTGCCAGCACCAACCAGGGGGCCCCAAGCTCCTACGAGCAGTACTTC. Its translation: CASTNQGAPSSYEQYF.